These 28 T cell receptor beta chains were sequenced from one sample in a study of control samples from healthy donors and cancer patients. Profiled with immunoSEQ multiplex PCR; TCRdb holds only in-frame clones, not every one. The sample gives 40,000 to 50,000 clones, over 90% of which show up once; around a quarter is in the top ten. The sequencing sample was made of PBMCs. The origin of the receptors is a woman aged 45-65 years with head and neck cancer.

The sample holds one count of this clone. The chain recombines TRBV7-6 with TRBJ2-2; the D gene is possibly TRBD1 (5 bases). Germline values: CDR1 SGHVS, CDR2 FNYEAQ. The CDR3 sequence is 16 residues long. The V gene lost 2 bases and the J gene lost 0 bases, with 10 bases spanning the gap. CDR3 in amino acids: CASSLLPGTNTGELFF. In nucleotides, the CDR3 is TGTGCCAGCAGCTTACTCCCAGGGACGAACACCGGGGAGCTGTTTTTT. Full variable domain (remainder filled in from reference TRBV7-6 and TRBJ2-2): GAGVSQSPRYKVTKRGQDVALRCDPISGHVSLYWYRQALGQGPEFLTYFNYEAQQDKSGLPNDRFSAERPEGSISTLTIQRTEQRDSAMYRCASSLLPGTNTGELFFGEGSRLTVL.

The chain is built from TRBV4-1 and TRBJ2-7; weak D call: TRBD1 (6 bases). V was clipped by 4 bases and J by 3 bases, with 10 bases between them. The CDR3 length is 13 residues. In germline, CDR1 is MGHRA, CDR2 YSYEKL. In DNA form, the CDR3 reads TGCGCCAGCAGCCGGGACACCGACTACGAGCAGTACTTC. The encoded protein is CASSRDTDYEQYF.

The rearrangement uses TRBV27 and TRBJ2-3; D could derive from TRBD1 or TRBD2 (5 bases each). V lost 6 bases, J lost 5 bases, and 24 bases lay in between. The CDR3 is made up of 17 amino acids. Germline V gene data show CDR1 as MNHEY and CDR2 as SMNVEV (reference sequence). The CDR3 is CASRTGTLTRAGDTQYF. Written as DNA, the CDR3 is TGTGCCAGCAGGACCGGGACCCTTACCCGGGCTGGAGATACGCAGTATTTT.

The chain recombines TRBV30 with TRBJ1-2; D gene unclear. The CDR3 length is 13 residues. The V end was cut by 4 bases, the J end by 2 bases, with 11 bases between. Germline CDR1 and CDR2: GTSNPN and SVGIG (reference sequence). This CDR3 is CAWKELQNYGYTF. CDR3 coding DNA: TGTGCCTGGAAGGAGCTCCAGAACTATGGCTACACCTTC.

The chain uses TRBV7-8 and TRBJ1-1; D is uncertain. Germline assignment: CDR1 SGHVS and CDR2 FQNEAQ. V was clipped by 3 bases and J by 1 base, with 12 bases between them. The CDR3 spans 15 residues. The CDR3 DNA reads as TGTGCCAGCAGCTTCAGGAGGGAAACGAACACTGAAGCTTTCTTT. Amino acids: CASSFRRETNTEAFF.

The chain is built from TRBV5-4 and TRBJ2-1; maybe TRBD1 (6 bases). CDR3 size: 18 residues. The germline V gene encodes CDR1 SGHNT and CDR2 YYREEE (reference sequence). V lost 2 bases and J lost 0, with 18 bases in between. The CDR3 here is CASSFPMGRGYSYNEQFF. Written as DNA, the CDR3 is TGTGCCAGCAGCTTCCCGATGGGCAGGGGCTACTCCTACAATGAGCAGTTCTTC. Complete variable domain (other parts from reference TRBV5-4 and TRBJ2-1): ETGVTQSPTHLIKTRGQQVTLRCSSQSGHNTVSWYQQALGQGPQFIFQYYREEENGRGNFPPRFSGLQFPNYSSELNVNALELDDSALYLCASSFPMGRGYSYNEQFFGPGTRLTVL.

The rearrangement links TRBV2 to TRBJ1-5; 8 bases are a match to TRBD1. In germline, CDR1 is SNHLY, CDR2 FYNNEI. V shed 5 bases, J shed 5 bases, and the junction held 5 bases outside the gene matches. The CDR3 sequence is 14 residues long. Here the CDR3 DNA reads TGTGCCAGCAGTACAGGGGGGAAGCATCAGCCCCAGCATTTT. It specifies CASSTGGKHQPQHF.

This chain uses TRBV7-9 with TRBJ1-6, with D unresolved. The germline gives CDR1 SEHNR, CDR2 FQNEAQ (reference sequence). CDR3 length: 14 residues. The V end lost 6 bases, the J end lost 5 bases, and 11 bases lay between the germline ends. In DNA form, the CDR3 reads TGTGCCAGCAGTTCCTCTGGCAATAATTCACCCCTCCACTTT. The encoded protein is CASSSSGNNSPLHF. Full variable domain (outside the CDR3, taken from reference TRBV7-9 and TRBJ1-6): DTGVSQNPRHKITKRGQNVTFRCDPISEHNRLYWYRQTLGQGPEFLTYFQNEAQLEKSRLLSDRFSAERPKGSFSTLEIQRTEQGDSAMYLCASSSSGNNSPLHFGNGTRLTVT.

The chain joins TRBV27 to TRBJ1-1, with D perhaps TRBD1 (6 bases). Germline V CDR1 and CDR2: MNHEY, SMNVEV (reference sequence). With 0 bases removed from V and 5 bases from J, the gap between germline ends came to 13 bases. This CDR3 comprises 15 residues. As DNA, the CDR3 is TGTGCCAGCAGTTTATCGCAGGGGAGAAAAACTGAAGCTTTCTTT. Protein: CASSLSQGRKTEAFF.

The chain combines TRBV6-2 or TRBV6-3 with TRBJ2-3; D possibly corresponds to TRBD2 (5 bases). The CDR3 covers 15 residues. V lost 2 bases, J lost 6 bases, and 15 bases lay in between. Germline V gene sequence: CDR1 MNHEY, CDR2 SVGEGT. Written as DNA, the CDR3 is TGTGCCAGCAGTTACGTGTCGAGGGATAGGGATACGCAGTATTTT. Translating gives CASSYVSRDRDTQYF.

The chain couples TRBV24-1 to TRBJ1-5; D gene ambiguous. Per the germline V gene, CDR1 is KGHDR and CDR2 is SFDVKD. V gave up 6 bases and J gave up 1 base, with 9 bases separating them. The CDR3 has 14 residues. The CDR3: CATSQAASNQPQHF. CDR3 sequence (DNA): TGTGCCACCAGTCAGGCGGCGAGCAATCAGCCCCAGCATTTT.

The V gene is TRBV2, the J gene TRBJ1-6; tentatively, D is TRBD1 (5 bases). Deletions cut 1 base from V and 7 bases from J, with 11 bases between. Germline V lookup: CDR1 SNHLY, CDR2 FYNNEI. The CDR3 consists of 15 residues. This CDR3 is CASSEEGKANSPLHF. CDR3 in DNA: TGTGCCAGCAGTGAAGAGGGGAAGGCGAATTCACCCCTCCACTTT.

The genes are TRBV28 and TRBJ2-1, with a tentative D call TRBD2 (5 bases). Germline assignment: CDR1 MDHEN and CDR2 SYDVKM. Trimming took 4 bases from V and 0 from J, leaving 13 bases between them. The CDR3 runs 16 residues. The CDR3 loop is CASSSGSSSSYNEQFF. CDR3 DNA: TGTGCCAGCAGTTCGGGGAGCTCGAGCTCCTACAATGAGCAGTTCTTC.

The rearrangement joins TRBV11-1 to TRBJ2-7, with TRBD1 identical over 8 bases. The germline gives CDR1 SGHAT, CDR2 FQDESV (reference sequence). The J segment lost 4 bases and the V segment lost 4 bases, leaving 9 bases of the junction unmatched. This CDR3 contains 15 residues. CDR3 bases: TGTGCCAGCAGCTCCCCAGACAGGGGAACATACGAGCAGTACTTC. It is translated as CASSSPDRGTYEQYF.

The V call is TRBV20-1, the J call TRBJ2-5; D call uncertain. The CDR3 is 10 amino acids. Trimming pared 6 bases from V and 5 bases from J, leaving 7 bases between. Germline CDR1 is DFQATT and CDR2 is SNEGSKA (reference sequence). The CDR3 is CSATRETQYF. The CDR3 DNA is TGCAGTGCGACTCGGGAGACCCAGTACTTC.

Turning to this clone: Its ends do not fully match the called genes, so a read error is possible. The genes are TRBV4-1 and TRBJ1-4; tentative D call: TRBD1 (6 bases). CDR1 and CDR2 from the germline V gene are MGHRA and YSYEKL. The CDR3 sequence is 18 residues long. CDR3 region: CARSRPQGRFATNEKLFF. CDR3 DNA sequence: TGCGCCCGCAGCCGCCCACAGGGCCGATTTGCAACTAATGAAAAACTGTTTTTT.

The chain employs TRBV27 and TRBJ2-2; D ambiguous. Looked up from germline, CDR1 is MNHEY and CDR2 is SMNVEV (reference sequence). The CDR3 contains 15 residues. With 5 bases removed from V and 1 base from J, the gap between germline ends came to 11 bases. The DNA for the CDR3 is TGTGCCAGCAGTCTCCTTCCACTGAACACCGGGGAGCTGTTTTTT. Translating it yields CASSLLPLNTGELFF.

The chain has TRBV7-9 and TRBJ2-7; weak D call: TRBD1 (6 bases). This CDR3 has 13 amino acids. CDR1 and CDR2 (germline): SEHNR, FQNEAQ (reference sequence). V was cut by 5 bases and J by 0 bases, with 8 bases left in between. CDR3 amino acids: CASSPGDSYEQYF. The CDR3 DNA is TGTGCCAGCAGCCCAGGGGACTCCTACGAGCAGTACTTC.

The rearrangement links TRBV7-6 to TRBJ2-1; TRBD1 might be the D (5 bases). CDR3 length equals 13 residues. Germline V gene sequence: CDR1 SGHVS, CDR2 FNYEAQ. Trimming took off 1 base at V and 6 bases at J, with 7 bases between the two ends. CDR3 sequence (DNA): TGTGCCAGCAGCTTAGGGGGCGTCAATGAGCAGTTCTTC. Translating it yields CASSLGGVNEQFF.

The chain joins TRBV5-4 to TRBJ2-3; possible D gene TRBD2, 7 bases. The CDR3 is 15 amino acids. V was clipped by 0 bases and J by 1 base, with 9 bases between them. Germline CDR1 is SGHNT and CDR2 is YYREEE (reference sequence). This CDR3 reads CASSLGRGRTDTQYF. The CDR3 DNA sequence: TGTGCCAGCAGCTTGGGGCGGGGGCGCACAGATACGCAGTATTTT.

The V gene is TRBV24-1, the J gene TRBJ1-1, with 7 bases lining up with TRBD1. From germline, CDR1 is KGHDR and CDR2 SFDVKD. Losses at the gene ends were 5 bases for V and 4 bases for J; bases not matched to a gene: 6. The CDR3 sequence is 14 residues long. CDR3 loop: CATSGTGTGTEAFF. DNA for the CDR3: TGTGCCACCAGTGGGACAGGCACTGGCACTGAAGCTTTCTTT.

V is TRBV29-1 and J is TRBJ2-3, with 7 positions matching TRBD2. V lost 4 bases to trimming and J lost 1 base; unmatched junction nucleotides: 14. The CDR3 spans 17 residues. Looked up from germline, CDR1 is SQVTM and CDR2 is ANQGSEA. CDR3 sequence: CSVVLMGGLAGTDTQYF. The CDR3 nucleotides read TGCAGCGTTGTCCTTATGGGGGGGTTGGCCGGCACAGATACGCAGTATTTT.

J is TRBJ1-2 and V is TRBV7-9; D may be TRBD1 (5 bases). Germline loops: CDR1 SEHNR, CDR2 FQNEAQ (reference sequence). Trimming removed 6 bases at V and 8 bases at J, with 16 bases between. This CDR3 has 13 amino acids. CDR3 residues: CASSPAQGQGYTF. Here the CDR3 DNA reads TGTGCCAGCAGTCCAGCGCAGGGTCAAGGCTACACCTTC. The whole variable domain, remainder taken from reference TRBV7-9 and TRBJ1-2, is DTGVSQNPRHKITKRGQNVTFRCDPISEHNRLYWYRQTLGQGPEFLTYFQNEAQLEKSRLLSDRFSAERPKGSFSTLEIQRTEQGDSAMYLCASSPAQGQGYTFGSGTRLTVV.

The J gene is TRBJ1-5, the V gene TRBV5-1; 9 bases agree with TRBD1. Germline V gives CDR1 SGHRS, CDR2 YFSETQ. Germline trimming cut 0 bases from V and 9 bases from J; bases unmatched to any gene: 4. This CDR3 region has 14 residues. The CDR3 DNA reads TGCGCCAGCAGCTTGGAGACAGGGGGACGGCCCCAGCATTTT. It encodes CASSLETGGRPQHF.

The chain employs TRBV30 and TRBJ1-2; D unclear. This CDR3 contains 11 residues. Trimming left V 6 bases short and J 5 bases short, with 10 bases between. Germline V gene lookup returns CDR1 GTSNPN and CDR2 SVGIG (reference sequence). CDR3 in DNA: TGTGCCTGCGGCAGAGGATATGGCTACACCTTC. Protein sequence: CACGRGYGYTF.

The CDR3 DNA is TGTGCCAGTAAAAAAGCAGAGACCCAGTACTTC. Translating it yields CASKKAETQYF. The rearrangement joins TRBV19 to TRBJ2-5, with unresolved D. The CDR3 is 11 residues long. Deletions cut 7 bases from V and 4 bases from J, with 7 bases between. The germline gives CDR1 LNHDA, CDR2 SQIVND (reference sequence). The full variable domain, completed using reference TRBV19 and TRBJ2-5, is DGGITQSPKYLFRKEGQNVTLSCEQNLNHDAMYWYRQDPGQGLRLIYYSQIVNDFQKGDIAEGYSVSREKKESFPLTVTSAQKNPTAFYLCASKKAETQYFGPGTRLLVL.

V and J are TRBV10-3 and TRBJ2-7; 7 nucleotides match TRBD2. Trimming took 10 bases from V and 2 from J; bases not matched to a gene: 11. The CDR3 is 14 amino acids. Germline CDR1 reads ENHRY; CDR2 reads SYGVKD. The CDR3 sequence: CATLGEGTPYEQYF. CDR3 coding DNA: TGTGCCACTCTGGGGGAGGGGACCCCCTACGAGCAGTACTTC.

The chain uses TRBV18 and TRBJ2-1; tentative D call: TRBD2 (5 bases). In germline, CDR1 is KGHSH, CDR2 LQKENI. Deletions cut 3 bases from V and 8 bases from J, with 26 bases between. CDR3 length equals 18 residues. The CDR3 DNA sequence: TGTGCCAGCTCACCCCCGGGTTCGAGAGTGTCGCGGGTCCATGAGCAGTTCTTC. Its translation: CASSPPGSRVSRVHEQFF.